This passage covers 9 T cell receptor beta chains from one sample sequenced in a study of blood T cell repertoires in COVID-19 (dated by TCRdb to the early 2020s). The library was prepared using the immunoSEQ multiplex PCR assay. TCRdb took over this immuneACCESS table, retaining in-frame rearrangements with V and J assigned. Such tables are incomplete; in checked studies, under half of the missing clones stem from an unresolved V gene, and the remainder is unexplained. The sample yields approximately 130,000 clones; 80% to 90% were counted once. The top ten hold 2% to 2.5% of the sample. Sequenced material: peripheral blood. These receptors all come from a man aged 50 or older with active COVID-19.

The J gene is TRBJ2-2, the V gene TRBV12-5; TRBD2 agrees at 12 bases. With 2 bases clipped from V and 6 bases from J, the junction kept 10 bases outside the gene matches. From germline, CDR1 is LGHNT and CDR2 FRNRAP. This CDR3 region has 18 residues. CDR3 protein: CASGLRLAGVGFAGELFF. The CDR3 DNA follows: TGTGCTAGTGGTTTGCGACTAGCGGGGGTCGGTTTCGCCGGGGAGCTGTTTTTT.

The CDR3 nucleotides read TGTGCCAGCAGCTCGGGACTAGCGGGCACAGATACGCAGTATTTT. Its translation: CASSSGLAGTDTQYF. J is TRBJ2-3 and V is TRBV7-8; TRBD2 matches at 11 bases. Germline CDR1 and CDR2: SGHVS and FQNEAQ. CDR3 length: 15 residues. Trimming removed 4 bases from V and 1 base from J; junction bases left unmatched: 1.

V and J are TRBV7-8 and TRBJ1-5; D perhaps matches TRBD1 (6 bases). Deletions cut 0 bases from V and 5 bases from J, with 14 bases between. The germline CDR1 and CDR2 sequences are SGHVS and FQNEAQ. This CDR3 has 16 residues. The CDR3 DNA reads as TGTGCCAGCAGCTTAGCTGGCAGGGGTCCATATCAGCCCCAGCATTTT. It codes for CASSLAGRGPYQPQHF.

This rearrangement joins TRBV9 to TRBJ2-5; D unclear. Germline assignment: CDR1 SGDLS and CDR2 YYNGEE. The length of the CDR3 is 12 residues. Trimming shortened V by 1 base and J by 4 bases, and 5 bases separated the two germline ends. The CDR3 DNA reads TGTGCCAGCAGCGTATCGGTAGAGACCCAGTACTTC. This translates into CASSVSVETQYF.

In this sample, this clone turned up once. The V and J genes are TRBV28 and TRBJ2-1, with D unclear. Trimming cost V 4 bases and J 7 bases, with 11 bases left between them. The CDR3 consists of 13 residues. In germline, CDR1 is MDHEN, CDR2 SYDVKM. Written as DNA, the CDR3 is TGTGCCAGCAGTTCCCCCCCCTTGAATGAGCAGTTCTTC. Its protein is CASSSPPLNEQFF.

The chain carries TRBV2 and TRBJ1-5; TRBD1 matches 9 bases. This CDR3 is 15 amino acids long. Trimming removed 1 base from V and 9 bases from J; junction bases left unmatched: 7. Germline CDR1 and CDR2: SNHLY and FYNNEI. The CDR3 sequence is CASSEEAGTGLPQHF. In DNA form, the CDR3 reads TGTGCCAGCAGTGAAGAGGCCGGGACAGGGTTGCCCCAGCATTTT. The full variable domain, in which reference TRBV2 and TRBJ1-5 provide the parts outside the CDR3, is EPEVTQTPSHQVTQMGQEVILRCVPISNHLYFYWYRQILGQKVEFLVSFYNNEISEKSEIFDDQFSVERPDGSNFTLKIRSTKLEDSAMYFCASSEEAGTGLPQHFGDGTRLSIL.

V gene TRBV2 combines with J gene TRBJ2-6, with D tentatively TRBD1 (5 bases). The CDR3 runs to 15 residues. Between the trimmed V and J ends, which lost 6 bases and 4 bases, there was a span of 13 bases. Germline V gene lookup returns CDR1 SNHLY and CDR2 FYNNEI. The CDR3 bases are TGTGCCAGCAGCGCAGGGTTGGGCGGGGCCAACGTCCTGACTTTC. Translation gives CASSAGLGGANVLTF. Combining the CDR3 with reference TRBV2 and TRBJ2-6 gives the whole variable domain EPEVTQTPSHQVTQMGQEVILRCVPISNHLYFYWYRQILGQKVEFLVSFYNNEISEKSEIFDDQFSVERPDGSNFTLKIRSTKLEDSAMYFCASSAGLGGANVLTFGAGSRLTVL.

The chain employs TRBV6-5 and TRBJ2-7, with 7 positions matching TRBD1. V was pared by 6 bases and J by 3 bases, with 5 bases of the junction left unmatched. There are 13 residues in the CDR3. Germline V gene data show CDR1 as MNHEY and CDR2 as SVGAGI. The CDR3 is CASRRDSLYEQYF. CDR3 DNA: TGTGCCAGCAGGAGGGACAGCCTCTACGAGCAGTACTTC.

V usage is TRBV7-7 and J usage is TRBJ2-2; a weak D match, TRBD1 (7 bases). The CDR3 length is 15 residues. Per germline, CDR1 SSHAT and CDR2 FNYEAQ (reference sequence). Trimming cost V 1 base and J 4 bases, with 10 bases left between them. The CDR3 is CASSLGQGGTGELFF. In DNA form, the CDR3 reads TGTGCCAGCAGCTTAGGGCAGGGGGGCACCGGGGAGCTGTTTTTT.